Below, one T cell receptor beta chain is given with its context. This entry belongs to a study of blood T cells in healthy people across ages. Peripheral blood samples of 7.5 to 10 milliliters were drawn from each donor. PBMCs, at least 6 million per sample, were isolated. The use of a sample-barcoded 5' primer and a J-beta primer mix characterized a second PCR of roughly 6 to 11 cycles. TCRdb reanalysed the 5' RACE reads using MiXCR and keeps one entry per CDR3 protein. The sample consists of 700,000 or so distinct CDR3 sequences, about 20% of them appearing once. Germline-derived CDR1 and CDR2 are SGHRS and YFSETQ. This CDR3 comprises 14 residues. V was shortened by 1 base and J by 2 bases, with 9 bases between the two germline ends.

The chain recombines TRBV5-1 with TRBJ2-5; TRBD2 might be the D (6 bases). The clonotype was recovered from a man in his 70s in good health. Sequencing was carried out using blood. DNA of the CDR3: TGCGCCAGCAGCTTGAACGGGGGACAAGAGACCCAGTACTTC. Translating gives CASSLNGGQETQYF.